The 10 T cell receptor beta chains below come from one sample, sequenced in a study of identical twins. In TCRdb, the 5' RACE reads were re-called with MiXCR into one record per CDR3 protein. The sample lists 700,000 or so distinct CDR3 sequences, approximately 21% seen once, with roughly 4.3% in the top ten. In addition, the sample was reused for a study of T cells expressing NK-cell markers.

Sequencing was carried out using PBMCs. Receptors were obtained from a woman between 18 and 30 years old in good health.

This clonotype was detected only a few times. This sequence joins TRBV10-2 and TRBJ2-7, with 7 bases matching TRBD1. The germline V gene encodes CDR1 WSHSY and CDR2 SAAADI. CDR3 size: 13 residues. V was clipped by 7 bases and J by 2 bases; unmatched bases: 5. CDR3 in DNA: TGCGCCAGCATACAGACAGGGACCTACGAGCAGTACTTC. Protein sequence: CASIQTGTYEQYF.

This clonotype was detected a few times. The J gene is TRBJ2-7, the V gene TRBV12-3 or TRBV12-4; TRBD1 or TRBD2 may be the D gene (7 bases each). Between the trimmed V and J ends, which lost 3 bases and 3 bases, there was a span of 12 bases. The CDR3 contains 14 residues. CDR3 coding DNA: TGTGCCAGCAGTTTTCAGGGGGACTACTACGAGCAGTACTTC. Protein product: CASSFQGDYYEQYF.

This clonotype was observed many times. CDR3 in amino acids: CSVEDRGQGRNEQFF. CDR3 DNA: TGCAGCGTTGAAGATAGAGGACAGGGGAGAAATGAGCAGTTCTTC. V usage is TRBV29-1 and J usage is TRBJ2-1; 9 bases match TRBD1. Germline V gene data show CDR1 as SQVTM and CDR2 as ANQGSEA. The CDR3 contains 15 residues. V gave up 0 bases and J gave up 7 bases; unmatched junction bases: 7.

V is TRBV20-1 and J is TRBJ2-1; no firm D call. V lost 1 base, J lost 10 bases, and 11 bases lay in between. Germline lookup yields CDR1 DFQATT and CDR2 SNEGSKA (reference sequence). CDR3 length: 12 amino acids. The CDR3 region is CSARVSSNEQFF. DNA for the CDR3: TGCAGTGCTAGAGTTTCAAGCAACGAGCAGTTCTTC.

The chain couples TRBV29-1 to TRBJ2-1; a weak D match, TRBD1 (5 bases). Trimming took off 1 base at V and 7 bases at J, with 17 bases between the two ends. The CDR3 covers 15 residues. Germline CDR1 and CDR2: SQVTM and ANQGSEA. In DNA form, the CDR3 reads TGCAGCGTTGAAGCCCAGGGAAACCGACCGAATGAGCAGTTCTTC. It codes for CSVEAQGNRPNEQFF.

This clonotype was observed a handful of times. The chain employs TRBV12-3 or TRBV12-4 and TRBJ1-2, with a possible D match to TRBD1 (5 bases). This CDR3 has 13 amino acids. Trimming removed 11 bases from V and 3 bases from J, with 16 bases in between. This CDR3 is CASTGLGDYGYTF. CDR3 coding DNA: TGTGCCTCAACGGGGTTGGGGGACTATGGCTACACCTTC.

The chain employs TRBV7-9 and TRBJ2-1, with D hard to call. Trimming pared 5 bases from V and 6 bases from J, leaving 8 bases between. The length of the CDR3 is 12 residues. The germline gives CDR1 SEHNR, CDR2 FQNEAQ (reference sequence). The CDR3 protein is CASSQESNEQFF. The CDR3 DNA follows: TGTGCCAGCAGCCAGGAATCCAATGAGCAGTTCTTC.

The chain carries TRBV4-3 and TRBJ2-7; D is tentatively TRBD1 or TRBD2 (6 bases each). Per germline, CDR1 LGHNA and CDR2 YSLEER. Trimming left V 4 bases short and J 0 bases short, with 16 bases between. This CDR3 comprises 16 residues. DNA for the CDR3: TGCGCCAGCAGCCGGGGGGCCGGGACTCTCTCCTACGAGCAGTACTTC. This sequence encodes CASSRGAGTLSYEQYF.

The genes are TRBV7-9 and TRBJ1-2; TRBD1 matches 9 bases. Germline CDR1 and CDR2: SEHNR and FQNEAQ (reference sequence). The V segment lost 0 bases and the J segment 4 bases; nucleotides outside the gene matches: 6. The CDR3 runs to 16 residues. CDR3 in DNA: TGTGCCAGCAGCTTAGCTATGGGACAGGGAAGCTATGGCTACACCTTC. Encoded protein: CASSLAMGQGSYGYTF.

This clonotype was seen a handful of times. The V gene is TRBV29-1, the J gene TRBJ2-3; D ambiguous. V gave up 6 bases and J gave up 1 base, with 11 bases separating them. The germline CDR1 and CDR2 sequences are SQVTM and ANQGSEA. This CDR3 region has 13 residues. DNA for the CDR3: TGCAGCGTGCCCCGATCAGGCACAGATACGCAGTATTTT. This codes for CSVPRSGTDTQYF.